These T cell receptor beta chains were read from a single sample in a study of blood T cell repertoires in COVID-19. Generated by immunoSEQ multiplex PCR, the TCRdb table keeps only in-frame clones and is missing some. The sample has around 250,000 clones; 70% to 90% are singletons. Sequences were obtained from PBMCs or T cells enriched from blood (not recorded which). Source of these receptors: a man aged 50 to 60 who had been exposed to COVID-19. CDR3s include the opening cysteine and the closing phenylalanine or tryptophan. D genes are given only for firm matches. Expanded clones get a size class; other rows say once, few or many, or leave the size out.

15	TRBV7-2	TRBD1	TRBJ2-3	NA	CASSLAGQGIDTQYF	TGTGCCAGCAGCTTAGCGGGACAGGGAATAGATACGCAGTATTTT
13	TRBV11-3	NA	TRBJ1-2	NA	CASSLPDQSGYTF	TGTGCCAGCAGCCTGCCGGACCAAAGCGGTTACACCTTC
11	TRBV6-5	NA	TRBJ1-6	NA	CALGGNSPLHF	TGTGCCTTGGGCGGGAATTCACCCCTCCACTTT
17	TRBV19	TRBD2	TRBJ2-3	NA	CASSVFGTSGSADTQYF	TGTGCCAGTAGTGTGTTCGGGACTAGCGGGAGCGCAGATACGCAGTATTTT
15	TRBV18	NA	TRBJ2-4	NA	CASSLTRIAKNIQYF	TGTGCCAGCTCACTAACGAGGATAGCCAAAAACATTCAGTACTTC
14	TRBV10-3	TRBD1	TRBJ2-3	NA	CAIRTTGPTDTQYF	TGTGCCATCAGAACGACAGGGCCCACAGATACGCAGTATTTT
15	TRBV5-1	NA	TRBJ1-6	NA	CASSPTPGPGSPLHF	TGCGCCAGCAGCCCGACCCCGGGTCCGGGATCACCCCTCCACTTT
13	TRBV10-3	TRBD1	TRBJ2-5	NA	CAIQGQYQETQYF	TGTGCCATCCAGGGACAGTACCAAGAGACCCAGTACTTC
15	TRBV10-3	TRBD1	TRBJ1-6	NA	CAIKGQGDLNSPLHF	TGTGCCATCAAGGGGCAGGGGGACCTTAATTCACCCCTCCACTTT
14	TRBV9	TRBD1	TRBJ1-1	once	CASSVGTGSTEAFF	TGTGCCAGCAGCGTAGGGACAGGGAGCACTGAAGCTTTCTTT
15	TRBV5-4	NA	TRBJ2-7	few	CASSLARWTDREQYF	TGTGCCAGCAGCTTGGCCAGATGGACAGACCGCGAGCAGTACTTC
14	TRBV19	TRBD2	TRBJ2-5	NA	CASSTPGGAETQYF	TGTGCCAGTAGTACCCCGGGAGGGGCGGAGACCCAGTACTTC
18	TRBV7-2	TRBD1	TRBJ2-2	NA	CASSLPHRGRSNTGELFF	TGTGCCAGCAGCTTACCCCACAGGGGGCGTTCGAACACCGGGGAGCTGTTTTTT
17	TRBV4-1	TRBD2	TRBJ2-1	NA	CASSQGLAGGRQNEQFF	TGCGCCAGCAGCCAAGGACTAGCGGGAGGCCGACAGAATGAGCAGTTCTTC
14	TRBV2	NA	TRBJ1-1	NA	CASSETGITGEAFF	TGTGCCAGCAGTGAAACGGGTATAACAGGGGAAGCTTTCTTT
14	TRBV28	TRBD1	TRBJ1-2	NA	CASSRGQGYYGYTF	TGTGCCAGCAGTCGGGGACAGGGCTACTATGGCTACACCTTC
14	TRBV29-1	TRBD1	TRBJ1-5	few	CSARGTGGDQPQHF	TGCAGCGCGCGAGGGACAGGGGGCGATCAGCCCCAGCATTTT
14	TRBV6-2/TRBV6-3	NA	TRBJ1-1	NA	CASSYRGQNTEAFF	TGTGCCAGCAGTTACAGGGGACAGAACACTGAAGCTTTCTTT
15	TRBV18	NA	TRBJ1-1	NA	CASSPIGQINTEAFF	TGTGCCAGCTCACCGATCGGACAAATAAACACTGAAGCTTTCTTT
15	TRBV7-2	TRBD2	TRBJ2-3	NA	CATAGGTSRTDTQYF	TGTGCCACCGCGGGGGGGACTAGCAGGACAGATACGCAGTATTTT
14	TRBV5-1	NA	TRBJ1-1	NA	CASSTQGVNTEAFF	TGCGCCAGCAGCACACAGGGCGTGAACACTGAAGCTTTCTTT
18	TRBV7-9	TRBD1	TRBJ1-2	NA	CASSQNLVTGGDGYGYTF	TGTGCCAGCAGCCAAAATTTAGTCACAGGGGGGGATGGCTATGGCTACACCTTC
12	TRBV29-1	NA	TRBJ2-1	NA	CSVEDGRDEQFF	TGCAGCGTTGAAGATGGGCGCGATGAGCAGTTCTTC
15	TRBV7-3	NA	TRBJ2-2	NA	CASSSPGHNTGELFF	TGTGCCAGCAGCTCCCCGGGACACAACACCGGGGAGCTGTTTTTT
14	TRBV6-5	NA	TRBJ1-2	NA	CASSYGRVTYGYTF	TGTGCCAGCAGTTACGGCAGGGTAACTTATGGCTACACCTTC
13	TRBV15	NA	TRBJ2-5	NA	CATSRGAGETQYF	TGTGCCACCAGCAGAGGTGCGGGAGAGACCCAGTACTTC